Below are 19 T cell receptor beta chains sequenced from a single sample in a study of identical twins. MiXCR, run by TCRdb on the 5' RACE reads, gives a single entry per CDR3 protein. The sample holds 750,000 to 950,000 distinct CDR3 sequences, 10% to 15% seen once. The sample was also reused in another study, on yellow fever vaccine responses in identical twins.

The sample comprised PBMCs. The origin of the receptors is a woman younger than 30 in good health.

The V gene is TRBV20-1, the J gene TRBJ2-1; 11 bases agree with TRBD2. The CDR3 has 15 amino acids. Germline values: CDR1 DFQATT, CDR2 SNEGSKA (reference sequence). Germline trimming cut 3 bases from V and 8 bases from J; bases unmatched to any gene: 9. This CDR3 reads CSASDSGGAGDEQFF. The DNA of the CDR3 is TGCAGTGCTAGCGATAGCGGGGGGGCCGGGGATGAGCAGTTCTTC.

The gene calls are TRBV20-1 and TRBJ2-2; 7 bases are shared with TRBD2. This CDR3 region has 16 residues. Germline V gene lookup returns CDR1 DFQATT and CDR2 SNEGSKA (reference sequence). The junction had 4 bases not matched to a gene; V was cut back by 0 bases and J by 0 bases. The CDR3 is CSARDRRGTNTGELFF. Here the CDR3 DNA reads TGCAGTGCTAGAGATCGGCGGGGGACGAACACCGGGGAGCTGTTTTTT.

This clonotype turned up a few times. The gene calls are TRBV7-9 and TRBJ2-7; no clear D. V dropped 5 bases and J dropped 0 bases, with 20 bases sitting between them. CDR3 length equals 17 residues. The germline V gene encodes CDR1 SEHNR and CDR2 FQNEAQ (reference sequence). Here the CDR3 reads CASSRGSSTPSSYEQYF. In DNA form, the CDR3 reads TGTGCCAGCAGCCGCGGCTCCTCTACCCCTAGCTCCTACGAGCAGTACTTC.

This clonotype was picked up a small number of times. The CDR3 protein is CASSRTSGKYEQYF. Here the CDR3 DNA reads TGTGCCAGCAGCCGGACTAGCGGAAAATACGAGCAGTACTTC. This sequence joins TRBV5-6 and TRBJ2-7; 10 bases line up with TRBD2. Germline V lookup: CDR1 SGHDT, CDR2 YYEEEE. CDR3 size: 14 residues. V shed 4 bases and J 4 bases; nucleotides not matched to a gene: 5. The full variable domain, in which reference TRBV5-6 and TRBJ2-7 provide the parts outside the CDR3, is DAGVTQSPTHLIKTRGQQVTLRCSPKSGHDTVSWYQQALGQGPQFIFQYYEEEERQRGNFPDRFSGHQFPNYSSELNVNALLLGDSALYLCASSRTSGKYEQYFGPGTRLTVT.

The genes are TRBV12-5 and TRBJ2-2, with no clear D. Germline V gene data show CDR1 as LGHNT and CDR2 as FRNRAP. V was cut by 4 bases and J by 1 base, with 10 bases left in between. The CDR3 runs 15 residues. CDR3: CASGSRSGNTGELFF. CDR3 coding DNA: TGTGCTAGTGGTTCAAGGAGTGGGAACACCGGGGAGCTGTTTTTT.

The rearrangement uses TRBV20-1 and TRBJ2-7, with D possibly being TRBD1 or TRBD2 (5 bases each). The V end was cut by 7 bases, the J end by 4 bases, with 17 bases between. Germline V gene lookup returns CDR1 DFQATT and CDR2 SNEGSKA (reference sequence). The CDR3 sequence is 13 residues long. The CDR3 region has the DNA TGCAGTGTCAGGGACCGACGAGGGTACGAGCAGTACTTC. Translated, it gives CSVRDRRGYEQYF.

This sequence joins TRBV28 and TRBJ1-5; no reliable D call. The CDR3 loop spans 12 amino acids. V dropped 7 bases and J dropped 2 bases, with 6 bases sitting between them. CDR1 is MDHEN, CDR2 SYDVKM, per germline. CDR3 residues: CASTEGNQPQHF. The DNA for the CDR3 is TGTGCCAGCACGGAGGGCAATCAGCCCCAGCATTTT.

The chain is built from TRBV28 and TRBJ2-5; D could derive from TRBD1 or TRBD2 (5 bases each). Looked up from germline, CDR1 is MDHEN and CDR2 is SYDVKM. The CDR3 is 15 residues long. V lost 6 bases and J lost 9, with 23 bases in between. The CDR3 DNA reads TGTGCCAGCAGCCCAAGAATGGACCCCCGAGGGGCCCAGTACTTC. Translated: CASSPRMDPRGAQYF. The whole variable domain, filled in from reference TRBV28 and TRBJ2-5, reads DVKVTQSSRYLVKRTGEKVFLECVQDMDHENMFWYRQDPGLGLRLIYFSYDVKMKEKGDIPEGYSVSREKKERFSLILESASTNQTSMYLCASSPRMDPRGAQYFGPGTRLLVL.

The V call is TRBV4-1, the J call TRBJ2-5, with 8 positions matching TRBD2. The CDR3 runs to 18 residues. V dropped 4 bases and J dropped 4; count of bases not matched to a gene: 17. Germline CDR1 MGHRA, CDR2 YSYEKL. This chain's CDR3 is CASSPTHKRGLPIETQYF. CDR3 coding DNA: TGCGCCAGCAGCCCCACTCATAAGCGGGGGCTACCAATAGAGACCCAGTACTTC.

This clonotype has just a few counts. CDR3: CASRLSDFSFEQFF. As DNA, the CDR3 is TGTGCCAGCAGGTTATCGGATTTTAGTTTTGAGCAGTTCTTC. The rearrangement uses TRBV7-9 and TRBJ2-1, with no clear D. This CDR3 is 14 amino acids long. Germline-derived CDR1 and CDR2 are SEHNR and FQNEAQ (reference sequence). V lost 6 bases and J 9 bases, leaving 18 bases between the germline ends.

Ten or more counts support this clonotype. This chain links TRBV12-3 or TRBV12-4 with TRBJ1-5, with TRBD1 matching 7 bases. The CDR3 length is 16 residues. V dropped 1 base and J dropped 1; count of bases not matched to a gene: 4. CDR3 protein: CASSLVGGASNQPQHF. The CDR3 DNA is TGTGCCAGCAGTTTAGTAGGGGGCGCGAGCAATCAGCCCCAGCATTTT.

The V gene is TRBV20-1, the J gene TRBJ2-3; D is unresolved. Germline V gene data show CDR1 as DFQATT and CDR2 as SNEGSKA (reference sequence). With 0 bases removed from V and 7 bases from J, the gap between germline ends came to 11 bases. The CDR3 loop spans 13 amino acids. The CDR3 DNA sequence: TGCAGTGCTAGAGAGTGGCAGCAGAATACGCAGTATTTT. As protein: CSAREWQQNTQYF.

There are a few counts of this clonotype. This chain connects TRBV20-1 to TRBJ2-7; the D is unclear. There are 13 residues in the CDR3. In germline, CDR1 is DFQATT, CDR2 SNEGSKA (reference sequence). Deletions cut 5 bases from V and 2 bases from J, with 13 bases between. In nucleotides, the CDR3 is TGCAGTGCTGAGGCGAGCCAGACCTACGAGCAGTACGTC. This encodes CSAEASQTYEQYV.

This clonotype was picked up a small number of times. The gene calls are TRBV25-1 and TRBJ2-7, with D tentatively TRBD2 (6 bases). The CDR3 length is 15 residues. V was cut by 4 bases and J by 6 bases, with 19 bases left in between. The germline CDR1 and CDR2 sequences are MGHDK and SYGVNS. The CDR3 DNA reads TGTGCCAGCAGTGCCCTCGTTGGAGGGGCTGGCGAGCAGTACTTC. Its protein product is CASSALVGGAGEQYF.

This chain links TRBV21-1 with TRBJ2-7; no DNA check was done on the table's D call, TRBD1. TRBV21-1 is noted as a pseudogene. This CDR3 has 14 amino acids. The CDR3 nucleotides read TGTGCCAGCAGCAAGGGGTCTCGGGAAGGCGAGCAGTACGTC. Its translation: CASSKGSREGEQYV.

This clonotype was detected only a few times. This sequence joins TRBV12-3 or TRBV12-4 and TRBJ2-2, with 12 bases aligning to TRBD2. The CDR3 covers 17 residues. The V gene end was trimmed by 5 bases and the J gene end by 4 bases; junction bases not matched to a gene: 8. Here the CDR3 reads CASSPPGLAGSTGELFF. CDR3 sequence (DNA): TGTGCCAGCAGTCCCCCCGGACTAGCGGGAAGCACCGGGGAGCTGTTTTTT.

This clonotype has ten or more counts. V is TRBV12-3 or TRBV12-4 and J is TRBJ1-5; 11 positions agree with TRBD1. V was clipped by 5 bases and J by 6 bases; unmatched bases: 3. This CDR3 is built from 14 residues. CDR3 in amino acids: CASSRTGGPQPQHF. The CDR3 nucleotides read TGTGCCAGCAGTCGGACAGGGGGCCCTCAGCCCCAGCATTTT.

This clonotype was seen more than once but under ten times. The V and J genes are TRBV20-1 and TRBJ2-1, with no clear D. Trimming removed 1 base from V and 4 bases from J, with 11 bases in between. Germline-derived CDR1 and CDR2 are DFQATT and SNEGSKA (reference sequence). This CDR3 has 14 residues. The CDR3 spells CSARATAVYNEQFF. CDR3 nucleotides: TGCAGTGCTAGAGCAACGGCGGTTTACAATGAGCAGTTCTTC.

This clonotype was seen ten or more times. CDR3 sequence: CASSWNQETQYF. The CDR3 DNA is TGTGCCAGCAGCTGGAACCAAGAGACCCAGTACTTC. The chain couples TRBV5-6 to TRBJ2-5; the D is unclear. CDR1 is SGHDT and CDR2 is YYEEEE in the germline V gene. V lost 3 bases and J lost 0, with 3 bases in between. This CDR3 has 12 residues.